This is a list of T cell receptor beta chains from one sample in a study of blood T cell repertoires in COVID-19. Profiled with immunoSEQ multiplex PCR; TCRdb holds only in-frame clones, not every one. This sample carries around 78,000 clones, roughly 90% of them seen once, and the ten largest clones take under 1.5%. The sample taken for sequencing was PBMCs or T cells enriched from blood (not recorded which). The receptors come from a woman between 50 and 59 years old with acute COVID-19. CDR3s include the opening cysteine and the closing phenylalanine or tryptophan. The D gene is left open where the match is weak.

>TRBJ2-1|TRBD2|TRBV29-1
CSVGVGLAGRYNEQFF
>TRBJ2-1|NA|TRBV27
CASSFGLNEQFF
>TRBJ1-1|NA|TRBV19
CASSTQGRSNTEAFF
>TRBJ1-1|NA|TRBV7-9
CASTRTYTEAFF
>TRBJ2-7|TRBD1|TRBV5-1
CASSSGTGPYEQYF
>TRBJ1-1|TRBD1|TRBV2
CASTEGQGPMNTEAFF
>TRBJ1-3|NA|TRBV7-2
CASSLGGGNTIYF
>TRBJ2-1|NA|TRBV9
CASSVVAPSSYNEQFF
>TRBJ1-1|NA|TRBV10-3
CAISEGGLEAFF
>TRBJ2-2|TRBD1|TRBV24-1
CATTGQGSTGELFF
>TRBJ1-3|NA|TRBV5-5
CASSLDNLSGNTIYF
>TRBJ1-4|NA|TRBV21-1
CASRGQSTPTNEKLFF
>TRBJ2-6|TRBD1|TRBV18
CASSGTGSGANVLTF
>TRBJ2-7|NA|TRBV5-1
CASSFGGSGQNYEQYF
>TRBJ2-1|TRBD2|TRBV5-5
CASSLSLAGSYNEQFF
>TRBJ2-1|NA|TRBV12-3/TRBV12-4
CASSLQYNEQFF